These 21 T cell receptor beta chains were sequenced from one sample in a study of T cell responses to AZD1222 COVID-19 vaccine. Produced via immunoSEQ multiplex PCR; TCRdb's table is partial and in-frame only. The sample consists of 25,000 to 30,000 clones, 92% of them appearing once. The source material was peripheral blood, sampled 28 days after the second AZD1222 dose. The source of these receptors is an adult who received the AZD1222 COVID-19 vaccine.

The CDR3 is CASSNRVRNTEAFF. The CDR3 DNA reads as TGTGCCAGTAGTAACAGGGTGCGGAACACTGAAGCTTTCTTT. The gene calls are TRBV19 and TRBJ1-1, with a possible D match to TRBD1 (6 bases). The CDR3 loop spans 14 amino acids. CDR1 and CDR2 from the germline V gene are LNHDA and SQIVND (reference sequence). V was pared by 4 bases and J by 1 base, with 10 bases between. Together with reference TRBV19 and TRBJ1-1, the CDR3 gives the full variable domain: DGGITQSPKYLFRKEGQNVTLSCEQNLNHDAMYWYRQDPGQGLRLIYYSQIVNDFQKGDIAEGYSVSREKKESFPLTVTSAQKNPTAFYLCASSNRVRNTEAFFGQGTRLTVV.

CDR3 residues: CASSSTYGYTF. CDR3 DNA: TGTGCCAGCAGTTCGACATATGGCTACACCTTC. The J gene is TRBJ1-2, the V gene TRBV6-2 or TRBV6-3; unclear D gene. The V gene lost 4 bases and the J gene lost 5 bases, with 5 bases spanning the gap. Germline V CDR1 and CDR2: MNHEY, SVGEGT. The CDR3 runs 11 residues.

J is TRBJ1-4 and V is TRBV14; 7 bases align to TRBD1. This CDR3 is 17 amino acids long. The ends lost 1 base at V and 3 bases at J; junction bases unmatched: 8. The germline V gene has CDR1 SGHDN and CDR2 FVKESK. The CDR3 protein is CASSQARTGVANEKLFF. The DNA for the CDR3 is TGTGCCAGCAGCCAAGCCCGAACAGGGGTGGCTAATGAAAAACTGTTTTTT.

The rearrangement uses TRBV11-2 and TRBJ1-5; a weak D match, TRBD1 (6 bases). Germline CDR1 is SGHAT and CDR2 is FQNNGV. There are 13 residues in the CDR3. The ends were cut back, 4 bases at V and 3 bases at J, with 7 bases in the middle. CDR3 sequence: CASSYRDNQPQHF. As DNA, the CDR3 is TGTGCCAGCAGCTACAGGGACAATCAGCCCCAGCATTTT.

The chain uses TRBV23-1 and TRBJ1-5, with TRBD1 matching 8 bases. TRBV23-1 has ORF status, its function being uncertain. V dropped 0 bases and J dropped 7; count of bases not matched to a gene: 8. This CDR3 is 16 amino acids long. This chain's CDR3 is CASSQSRQGRGQPQHF. The CDR3 nucleotides read TGCGCCAGCAGTCAATCGAGACAGGGGAGGGGGCAGCCCCAGCATTTT.

The rearrangement uses TRBV19 and TRBJ2-7; D remains ambiguous. V lost 5 bases, J lost 1 base, and 3 bases lay in between. This CDR3 contains 11 residues. Germline CDR1 and CDR2: LNHDA and SQIVND (reference sequence). CDR3 bases: TGTGCCAGTAGTGATTCCTACGAGCAGTACTTC. Protein product: CASSDSYEQYF.

CDR3 sequence (DNA): TGTGCCAGTAGTGCCGACGCCCCGGGACGGGCGATAAGCTCCTATAATTCACCCCTCCACTTT. Translation: CASSADAPGRAISSYNSPLHF. This chain links TRBV19 with TRBJ1-6; D is possibly TRBD1 (5 bases). The CDR3 is 21 residues long. V lost 5 bases, J lost 0 bases, and 26 bases lay in between. CDR1 is LNHDA, CDR2 SQIVND, per germline (reference sequence).

The V call is TRBV5-5, the J call TRBJ2-3; D could derive from TRBD1 or TRBD2 (5 bases each). Looked up from germline, CDR1 is SGHKS and CDR2 is YYEKEE (reference sequence). The V end lost 3 bases, the J end lost 5 bases, and 16 bases lay between the germline ends. This CDR3 contains 15 residues. This CDR3 reads CASSSGTKVGDTQYF. The CDR3 DNA follows: TGTGCCAGCAGCTCCGGGACCAAGGTGGGAGATACGCAGTATTTT.

This chain uses TRBV7-9 with TRBJ1-5; D is possibly TRBD1 (6 bases). This CDR3 has 14 amino acids. CDR1 and CDR2 (germline): SEHNR, FQNEAQ (reference sequence). The ends were cut back, 0 bases at V and 7 bases at J, with 10 bases in the middle. The chain's CDR3 is CASSLAGGGQPQHF. CDR3 coding DNA: TGTGCCAGCAGCTTAGCAGGGGGAGGCCAGCCCCAGCATTTT.

The chain combines TRBV9 with TRBJ2-4; D unclear. Germline-derived CDR1 and CDR2 are SGDLS and YYNGEE. The CDR3 is made up of 14 amino acids. Trimming left V 0 bases short and J 9 bases short, with 13 bases between. The CDR3 here is CASSVDPTRSIQYF. DNA of the CDR3: TGTGCCAGCAGCGTAGATCCGACCCGGAGCATTCAGTACTTC. The variable domain in full, with the rest retrieved from reference TRBV9 and TRBJ2-4, is DSGVTQTPKHLITATGQRVTLRCSPRSGDLSVYWYQQSLDQGLQFLIQYYNGEERAKGNILERFSAQQFPDLHSELNLSSLELGDSALYFCASSVDPTRSIQYFGAGTRLSVL.

The chain joins TRBV6-1 to TRBJ1-6; D remains unclear. The CDR3 is 16 residues long. Germline CDR1 MNHNS, CDR2 SASEGT. The germline V and J ends were trimmed by 1 base and 3 bases, with 10 bases remaining between them. CDR3 nucleotide sequence: TGTGCCAGCAGTGAAGTGTGGGAATACTATAATTCACCCCTCCACTTT. Translating gives CASSEVWEYYNSPLHF.

This rearrangement joins TRBV5-5 to TRBJ1-6; 8 nucleotides line up with TRBD1. The CDR3 runs 15 residues. The germline V gene has CDR1 SGHKS and CDR2 YYEKEE (reference sequence). V trimming: 2 bases; J trimming: 9 bases; junction bases outside the gene matches: 7. CDR3 bases: TGTGCCAGCAGCTTTTTGTTGACAGGGGTTTCACCCCTCCACTTT. Translation: CASSFLLTGVSPLHF.

This chain joins TRBV30 and TRBJ2-1; 7 bases fit TRBD1. CDR3 size: 14 residues. V was pared by 4 bases and J by 5 bases, with 8 bases of the junction left unmatched. The germline V gene encodes CDR1 GTSNPN and CDR2 SVGIG (reference sequence). CDR3 residues: CAWTTGTANNEQFF. The DNA of the CDR3 is TGTGCCTGGACTACCGGGACAGCCAACAATGAGCAGTTCTTC.

The V and J genes are TRBV2 and TRBJ2-7; TRBD1 matches at 7 bases. CDR1 and CDR2 (germline): SNHLY, FYNNEI. The CDR3 runs to 15 residues. With V trimmed by 7 bases and J by 8 bases, 17 bases remained unmatched. CDR3 loop: CASTLKGDSATKQYF. CDR3 bases: TGTGCCAGCACCCTCAAGGGGGACAGCGCTACGAAGCAGTACTTC.

The J gene is TRBJ2-1, the V gene TRBV19; D tentatively fits TRBD1 or TRBD2 (8 bases each). Germline V gene sequence: CDR1 LNHDA, CDR2 SQIVND (reference sequence). The CDR3 contains 18 residues. V dropped 4 bases and J dropped 0 bases, with 19 bases sitting between them. The DNA of the CDR3 is TGTGCCAGTAGTACCGCTTGGACAGGGACTAGCTCCTACAATGAGCAGTTCTTC. Protein: CASSTAWTGTSSYNEQFF.

The V and J genes are TRBV28 and TRBJ1-1; 9 bases are a match to TRBD1. CDR1 is MDHEN and CDR2 is SYDVKM in the germline V gene. Trimming removed 4 bases from V and 6 bases from J; junction bases left unmatched: 15. The CDR3 is made up of 17 amino acids. CDR3 nucleotide sequence: TGTGCCAGCAGTTCAATTCGCCGGGACAGGGTTCGCCCTGAAGCTTTCTTT. Translating gives CASSSIRRDRVRPEAFF.

The genes are TRBV19 and TRBJ1-5; D uncertain. The CDR3 runs to 14 residues. Deletions cut 4 bases from V and 4 bases from J, with 11 bases between. Germline loops: CDR1 LNHDA, CDR2 SQIVND (reference sequence). The CDR3, as DNA: TGTGCCAGTAGTAGGGGAGTCCCTAATCAGCCCCAGCATTTT. This codes for CASSRGVPNQPQHF.

The V gene is TRBV4-3, the J gene TRBJ2-6, with D uncertain. This CDR3 is 15 amino acids long. Germline loops: CDR1 LGHNA, CDR2 YSLEER. Trimming took 4 bases from V and 2 from J, leaving 9 bases between them. The CDR3 reads CASSPRGAGANVLTF. The CDR3 region has the DNA TGCGCCAGCAGCCCACGTGGCGCTGGGGCCAACGTCCTGACTTTC.

The chain combines TRBV19 with TRBJ2-1, with 7 bases fitting TRBD1. CDR1 LNHDA and CDR2 SQIVND come from the germline V gene (reference sequence). The J segment lost 3 bases and the V segment lost 3 bases, leaving 14 bases of the junction unmatched. The CDR3 extends over 18 amino acids. For the CDR3, the DNA is TGTGCCAGTAGTATCAAGGGGGCTCCTCGAATACTCTACAATGAGCAGTTCTTC. As protein: CASSIKGAPRILYNEQFF. The full variable domain, completed using reference TRBV19 and TRBJ2-1, is DGGITQSPKYLFRKEGQNVTLSCEQNLNHDAMYWYRQDPGQGLRLIYYSQIVNDFQKGDIAEGYSVSREKKESFPLTVTSAQKNPTAFYLCASSIKGAPRILYNEQFFGPGTRLTVL.

The chain carries TRBV7-2 and TRBJ2-1; 10 bases are a match to TRBD2. Trimming at V came to 1 base and at J to 9 bases, leaving 6 bases not matched to a gene. CDR3 size: 15 residues. Germline V gives CDR1 SGHTA, CDR2 FQGNSA. The CDR3 protein is CASSLEWLAGGEQFF. In nucleotides, the CDR3 is TGTGCCAGCAGCTTAGAGTGGTTAGCGGGAGGTGAGCAGTTCTTC.

The chain joins TRBV2 to TRBJ1-5; D remains ambiguous. The CDR3 has 13 amino acids. CDR1 and CDR2 (germline): SNHLY, FYNNEI. V lost 6 bases to trimming and J lost 4 bases, with 10 bases between them. The CDR3 DNA reads TGTGCCAGCAGGGAGTTTGAGAATCAGCCCCAGCATTTT. This encodes CASREFENQPQHF.